The 10 T cell receptor beta chains below were found in one sample sequenced in a study of blood T cell repertoires in COVID-19. Only in-frame clones appear in the TCRdb table, and some are missing; sequencing was by immunoSEQ multiplex PCR. The sample comprises 250,000 to 300,000 clones, under 90% of which are singletons, and 2% to 2.5% rests with the top ten. The source material was peripheral blood. The receptors originated from a man in his forties or fifties with acute or convalescent COVID-19.

The chain carries TRBV6-1 and TRBJ1-2; maybe TRBD1 (6 bases). The CDR3 has 14 residues. The V gene lost 2 bases and the J gene lost 5 bases, with 12 bases spanning the gap. CDR1 is MNHNS, CDR2 SASEGT, per germline. The CDR3 protein is CASSETTGYYGYTF. In DNA form, the CDR3 reads TGTGCCAGCAGTGAAACGACAGGATATTATGGCTACACCTTC.

This clone was seen once. The chain uses TRBV19 and TRBJ1-2; 7 bases are shared with TRBD1. Trimming cost V 8 bases and J 1 base; bases outside gene matches: 19. The CDR3 sequence is 18 residues long. Per germline, CDR1 LNHDA and CDR2 SQIVND (reference sequence). The CDR3 region is CASVDPTGIEPHNYGYTF. In DNA, the CDR3 is TGTGCCAGTGTCGACCCGACAGGGATCGAACCCCATAACTATGGCTACACCTTC.

V is TRBV5-8 and J is TRBJ2-7; 9 positions agree with TRBD1. CDR3 size: 15 residues. With 0 bases clipped from V and 7 bases from J, the junction kept 8 bases outside the gene matches. Germline V gene sequence: CDR1 SGHTS, CDR2 YDEGEE. CDR3 nucleotide sequence: TGTGCCAGCAGCTTGGCCGGGACAGGGACTTGGGAGCAGTACTTC. This codes for CASSLAGTGTWEQYF. The full variable domain, completed using reference TRBV5-8 and TRBJ2-7, is EAGVTQSPTHLIKTRGQQATLRCSPISGHTSVYWYQQALGLGLQFLLWYDEGEERNRGNFPPRFSGRQFPNYSSELNVNALELEDSALYLCASSLAGTGTWEQYFGPGTRLTVT.

The chain uses TRBV11-2 and TRBJ1-2; a weak D match, TRBD1 (6 bases). The CDR3 runs to 14 residues. CDR1 and CDR2 from the germline V gene are SGHAT and FQNNGV. Trimming cost V 4 bases and J 7 bases, with 16 bases left between them. The CDR3 coding sequence is TGTGCCAGCAGCTACCAAGGGGGGGCGCTTGGCTACACCTTC. Its translation is CASSYQGGALGYTF.

V and J are TRBV2 and TRBJ1-1; D is undetermined. Per germline, CDR1 SNHLY and CDR2 FYNNEI. The length of the CDR3 is 14 residues. The V and J ends lost 2 bases and 1 base respectively, with 8 bases between them. CDR3 protein: CASSEMGRNTEAFF. CDR3 bases: TGTGCCAGCAGTGAAATGGGCCGGAACACTGAAGCTTTCTTT.

The V and J genes are TRBV4-2 and TRBJ1-1; D may be TRBD1 (6 bases). The CDR3 totals 13 residues. V lost 5 bases to trimming and J lost 4 bases, with 11 bases between them. Looked up from germline, CDR1 is LGHNA and CDR2 is YNFKEQ. The DNA of the CDR3 is TGTGCCAGCAGCGCAGGGGAGGGCACTGAAGCTTTCTTT. Translated, it gives CASSAGEGTEAFF.

The chain joins TRBV6-5 to TRBJ2-2; possible D gene TRBD2, 6 bases. CDR1 is MNHEY, CDR2 SVGAGI, per germline. Trimming took off 5 bases at V and 0 bases at J, with 10 bases between the two ends. The CDR3 extends over 15 amino acids. The CDR3 loop is CASSTGRANTGELFF. The CDR3, as DNA: TGTGCCAGCAGTACCGGGAGAGCGAACACCGGGGAGCTGTTTTTT.

The chain recombines TRBV4-1 with TRBJ2-3, with 10 bases that match TRBD2. The CDR3 is 17 residues long. Unmatched junction bases numbered 7, after V lost 1 base and J lost 3 bases. CDR1 and CDR2 (germline): MGHRA, YSYEKL. DNA of the CDR3: TGCGCCAGCAGCCAAGTTTCAGCGGGGGGGCGTACAGATACGCAGTATTTT. As protein: CASSQVSAGGRTDTQYF.

The chain recombines TRBV10-3 with TRBJ1-5; TRBD1 agrees at 10 bases. The CDR3 covers 13 residues. The V segment lost 4 bases and the J segment 8 bases; nucleotides outside the gene matches: 2. Germline V lookup: CDR1 ENHRY, CDR2 SYGVKD. The CDR3 loop reads CAISGDRGKPQHF. The DNA of the CDR3 is TGTGCCATCAGTGGGGACAGGGGAAAGCCCCAGCATTTT.

With regard to this clone: This sample also contains other DNA sequences that code for the same CDR3. This chain joins TRBV27 and TRBJ1-5; D is unresolved. Germline assignment: CDR1 MNHEY and CDR2 SMNVEV (reference sequence). V lost 2 bases to trimming and J lost 2 bases, with 4 bases between them. The CDR3 runs 13 residues. CDR3 protein: CASSLRGNQPQHF. CDR3 in DNA: TGTGCCAGCAGTTTACGAGGCAATCAGCCCCAGCATTTT.